These T cell receptor beta chains were read from a single sample in a study of blood T cell repertoires in COVID-19. Assay used: immunoSEQ multiplex PCR; TCRdb lists only in-frame clones, some missing. The data contain 200,000 to 250,000 clones, about four fifths of them singletons. The sample comprised peripheral blood. These receptors originate from a woman aged 80 or over with acute or convalescent COVID-19. The CDR3 runs from the conserved cysteine through the conserved F or W. The D gene is left open where the match is weak. Not all rows give a size; the values are once, few, many and, for expanded clones, a class.

abundance: .; j_gene: TRBJ2-5; d_gene: .; v_gene: TRBV27; len: 13; CDR3aa: CASSPRVGETQYF; CDR3nt: TGTGCCAGCAGTCCCAGGGTGGGGGAGACCCAGTACTTC
abundance: .; j_gene: TRBJ1-2; d_gene: .; v_gene: TRBV14; len: 13; CDR3aa: CASSPGANYGYTF; CDR3nt: TGTGCCAGCAGCCCGGGGGCTAACTATGGCTACACCTTC
abundance: .; j_gene: TRBJ2-7; d_gene: .; v_gene: TRBV5-1; len: 16; CDR3aa: CASSLGWVTKTYEQYF; CDR3nt: TGCGCCAGCAGCTTGGGATGGGTGACAAAGACCTACGAGCAGTACTTC
abundance: .; j_gene: TRBJ2-1; d_gene: .; v_gene: TRBV19; len: 14; CDR3aa: CASSLTGGNNEQFF; CDR3nt: TGTGCCAGTAGTTTAACCGGGGGAAACAATGAGCAGTTCTTC
abundance: few; j_gene: TRBJ2-2; d_gene: TRBD1; v_gene: TRBV5-5; len: 15; CDR3aa: CASSPGQVNTGELFF; CDR3nt: TGTGCCAGCAGCCCGGGACAGGTGAACACCGGGGAGCTGTTTTTT
abundance: .; j_gene: TRBJ2-7; d_gene: TRBD1; v_gene: TRBV11-2; len: 15; CDR3aa: CASSLTGQRTYEQYF; CDR3nt: TGTGCCAGCAGCTTAACGGGACAGAGGACCTACGAGCAGTACTTC
abundance: .; j_gene: TRBJ2-2; d_gene: TRBD2; v_gene: TRBV4-1; len: 19; CDR3aa: CASSHHVDKRGGRGGELFF; CDR3nt: TGCGCCAGCAGCCACCACGTAGATAAGCGGGGGGGGCGCGGCGGGGAGCTGTTTTTT
abundance: .; j_gene: TRBJ2-7; d_gene: .; v_gene: TRBV11-2; len: 12; CDR3aa: CASSLNRGEQYF; CDR3nt: TGTGCCAGCAGCTTAAATAGGGGCGAGCAGTACTTC
abundance: .; j_gene: TRBJ2-1; d_gene: .; v_gene: TRBV9; len: 17; CDR3aa: CASSVALTVPGDNEQFF; CDR3nt: TGTGCCAGCAGCGTAGCTCTGACGGTTCCGGGGGACAATGAGCAGTTCTTC
abundance: .; j_gene: TRBJ2-1; d_gene: TRBD1; v_gene: TRBV5-1; len: 15; CDR3aa: CASKQGVEGDNEQFF; CDR3nt: TGCGCCAGCAAACAGGGGGTTGAAGGAGACAATGAGCAGTTCTTC
abundance: .; j_gene: TRBJ1-1; d_gene: TRBD1; v_gene: TRBV10-3; len: 14; CDR3aa: CAISAGTENTEAFF; CDR3nt: TGTGCCATCAGCGCCGGGACAGAGAACACTGAAGCTTTCTTT
abundance: .; j_gene: TRBJ1-3; d_gene: .; v_gene: TRBV7-9; len: 16; CDR3aa: CASSLSQGTYGNTIYF; CDR3nt: TGTGCCAGCAGCTTAAGTCAGGGGACGTACGGAAACACCATATATTTT
abundance: .; j_gene: TRBJ1-3; d_gene: .; v_gene: TRBV6-5; len: 15; CDR3aa: CASSQTGNSGNTIYF; CDR3nt: TGTGCCAGCAGTCAAACAGGGAACTCTGGAAACACCATATATTTT
abundance: .; j_gene: TRBJ1-2; d_gene: TRBD1; v_gene: TRBV5-4; len: 16; CDR3aa: CASSLSGQELFYGYTF; CDR3nt: TGTGCCAGCAGCCTATCCGGACAGGAGCTTTTCTATGGCTACACCTTC
abundance: .; j_gene: TRBJ2-7; d_gene: .; v_gene: TRBV5-1; len: 14; CDR3aa: CASKIALSSYEQYF; CDR3nt: TGCGCCAGCAAAATAGCGTTGAGCTCCTACGAGCAGTACTTC
abundance: .; j_gene: TRBJ2-5; d_gene: TRBD1; v_gene: TRBV30; len: 15; CDR3aa: CAWSLGTGNQETQYF; CDR3nt: TGTGCCTGGAGTTTAGGGACAGGGAACCAAGAGACCCAGTACTTC
abundance: .; j_gene: TRBJ1-3; d_gene: .; v_gene: TRBV5-1; len: 17; CDR3aa: CASSSSYVGELGNTIYF; CDR3nt: TGCGCCAGCAGCTCCAGCTACGTGGGCGAGCTCGGAAACACCATATATTTT
abundance: .; j_gene: TRBJ2-1; d_gene: .; v_gene: TRBV5-1; len: 16; CDR3aa: CASSLDTGFSYNEQFF; CDR3nt: TGCGCCAGCAGCTTGGATACAGGGTTTTCCTACAATGAGCAGTTCTTC
abundance: .; j_gene: TRBJ1-1; d_gene: TRBD1; v_gene: TRBV4-3; len: 14; CDR3aa: CASSQEGGTGDAFF; CDR3nt: TGCGCCAGCAGCCAAGAGGGTGGCACAGGGGACGCTTTCTTT
abundance: .; j_gene: TRBJ1-2; d_gene: TRBD1; v_gene: TRBV5-1; len: 9; CDR3aa: CASRGTGPF; CDR3nt: TGCGCCAGCAGAGGGACAGGGCCCTTC
abundance: .; j_gene: TRBJ2-4; d_gene: TRBD1; v_gene: TRBV20-1; len: 12; CDR3aa: CSASMGQAIQYF; CDR3nt: TGCAGTGCTAGTATGGGACAGGCCATTCAGTACTTC
abundance: .; j_gene: TRBJ2-1; d_gene: .; v_gene: TRBV29-1; len: 13; CDR3aa: CSVDPFLGDEQFF; CDR3nt: TGCAGCGTCGACCCTTTTCTAGGCGATGAGCAGTTCTTC
abundance: .; j_gene: TRBJ2-5; d_gene: .; v_gene: TRBV11-3; len: 16; CDR3aa: CASSLEALAGGETQYF; CDR3nt: TGTGCCAGCAGCTTAGAGGCTTTGGCCGGAGGGGAGACCCAGTACTTC
abundance: .; j_gene: TRBJ1-5; d_gene: TRBD1; v_gene: TRBV4-1; len: 14; CDR3aa: CASSQDGRGLPQHF; CDR3nt: TGCGCCAGCAGCCAAGACGGCAGGGGGCTGCCCCAGCATTTT
abundance: .; j_gene: TRBJ1-1; d_gene: TRBD1; v_gene: TRBV29-1; len: 15; CDR3aa: CSVEERGRGDTEAFF; CDR3nt: TGCAGCGTTGAAGAGCGAGGCAGGGGGGACACTGAAGCTTTCTTT
abundance: once; j_gene: TRBJ2-1; d_gene: TRBD1; v_gene: TRBV28; len: 18; CDR3aa: CASPPDRGRVVEGNEQFF; CDR3nt: TGTGCCAGCCCTCCGGACAGGGGGCGGGTTGTGGAGGGCAATGAGCAGTTCTTC
abundance: .; j_gene: TRBJ2-7; d_gene: .; v_gene: TRBV24-1; len: 11; CDR3aa: CATSRGYEQYF; CDR3nt: TGTGCCACCAGCCGGGGGTACGAGCAGTACTTC
abundance: once; j_gene: TRBJ2-7; d_gene: .; v_gene: TRBV9; len: 15; CDR3aa: CASSHQGGETYEQYF; CDR3nt: TGTGCCAGCAGTCACCAGGGGGGCGAAACCTACGAGCAGTACTTC
abundance: .; j_gene: TRBJ1-3; d_gene: .; v_gene: TRBV10-3; len: 16; CDR3aa: CAISESALGSGNTIYF; CDR3nt: TGTGCCATCAGTGAGTCTGCACTCGGCTCTGGAAACACCATATATTTT
abundance: .; j_gene: TRBJ2-7; d_gene: TRBD1; v_gene: TRBV19; len: 13; CDR3aa: CASRTGQGDEQYF; CDR3nt: TGTGCCAGTAGAACAGGACAGGGCGACGAGCAGTACTTC
abundance: few; j_gene: TRBJ2-2; d_gene: .; v_gene: TRBV5-1; len: 14; CDR3aa: CASSLERSTGELFF; CDR3nt: TGCGCCAGCAGCTTGGAGCGGAGCACCGGGGAGCTGTTTTTT
abundance: .; j_gene: TRBJ2-5; d_gene: .; v_gene: TRBV9; len: 14; CDR3aa: CASSRQVGGETQYF; CDR3nt: TGTGCCAGCAGCCGACAGGTCGGGGGGGAGACCCAGTACTTC
abundance: .; j_gene: TRBJ2-7; d_gene: .; v_gene: TRBV7-9; len: 14; CDR3aa: CASSLDLRRYEQYF; CDR3nt: TGTGCCAGCAGCTTAGATCTGAGGCGTTACGAGCAGTACTTC
abundance: .; j_gene: TRBJ1-2; d_gene: .; v_gene: TRBV5-8; len: 15; CDR3aa: CASISWRGANYGYTF; CDR3nt: TGTGCCAGCATATCCTGGAGGGGAGCTAACTATGGCTACACCTTC
abundance: .; j_gene: TRBJ1-1; d_gene: .; v_gene: TRBV5-4; len: 13; CDR3aa: CASSLGGATEAFF; CDR3nt: TGTGCCAGCAGCTTGGGGGGAGCGACTGAAGCTTTCTTT
abundance: .; j_gene: TRBJ1-2; d_gene: .; v_gene: TRBV24-1; len: 14; CDR3aa: CATSDSAQTYGYTF; CDR3nt: TGTGCCACCAGTGATTCGGCACAGACCTATGGCTACACCTTC
abundance: once; j_gene: TRBJ1-3; d_gene: .; v_gene: TRBV5-1; len: 16; CDR3aa: CASSPRTASSGNTIYF; CDR3nt: TGCGCCAGCAGCCCCCGGACAGCCAGCTCTGGAAACACCATATATTTT
abundance: few; j_gene: TRBJ1-5; d_gene: .; v_gene: TRBV6-5; len: 15; CDR3aa: CASGPLGGYGQPQHF; CDR3nt: TGTGCCAGCGGGCCCCTGGGGGGTTACGGTCAGCCCCAGCATTTT
abundance: .; j_gene: TRBJ1-5; d_gene: TRBD1; v_gene: TRBV10-3; len: 17; CDR3aa: CAISESRTGGAGQPQHF; CDR3nt: TGTGCCATCAGTGAGTCCAGGACAGGGGGCGCGGGTCAGCCCCAGCATTTT
abundance: .; j_gene: TRBJ1-2; d_gene: .; v_gene: TRBV5-5; len: 14; CDR3aa: CASSLGGYAYGYTF; CDR3nt: TGTGCCAGCAGCTTGGGCGGGTACGCGTATGGCTACACCTTC
abundance: .; j_gene: TRBJ1-2; d_gene: .; v_gene: TRBV15; len: 20; CDR3aa: CATSRDLGVVQAGSNYGYTF; CDR3nt: TGTGCCACCAGCAGAGACCTCGGGGTGGTACAGGCCGGGAGTAACTATGGCTACACCTTC
abundance: once; j_gene: TRBJ2-3; d_gene: TRBD2; v_gene: TRBV28; len: 14; CDR3aa: CASGPAGGTDTQYF; CDR3nt: TGTGCCAGTGGTCCAGCGGGGGGAACAGATACGCAGTATTTT
abundance: few; j_gene: TRBJ1-5; d_gene: TRBD1; v_gene: TRBV6-2/TRBV6-3; len: 14; CDR3aa: CASSSNRGGQPQHF; CDR3nt: TGTGCCAGCAGTTCGAACAGGGGTGGTCAGCCCCAGCATTTT
abundance: .; j_gene: TRBJ1-1; d_gene: .; v_gene: TRBV3-1/TRBV3-2; len: 15; CDR3aa: CASSQIGRVSTEAFF; CDR3nt: TGTGCCAGCAGCCAAATAGGGAGGGTCAGCACTGAAGCTTTCTTT